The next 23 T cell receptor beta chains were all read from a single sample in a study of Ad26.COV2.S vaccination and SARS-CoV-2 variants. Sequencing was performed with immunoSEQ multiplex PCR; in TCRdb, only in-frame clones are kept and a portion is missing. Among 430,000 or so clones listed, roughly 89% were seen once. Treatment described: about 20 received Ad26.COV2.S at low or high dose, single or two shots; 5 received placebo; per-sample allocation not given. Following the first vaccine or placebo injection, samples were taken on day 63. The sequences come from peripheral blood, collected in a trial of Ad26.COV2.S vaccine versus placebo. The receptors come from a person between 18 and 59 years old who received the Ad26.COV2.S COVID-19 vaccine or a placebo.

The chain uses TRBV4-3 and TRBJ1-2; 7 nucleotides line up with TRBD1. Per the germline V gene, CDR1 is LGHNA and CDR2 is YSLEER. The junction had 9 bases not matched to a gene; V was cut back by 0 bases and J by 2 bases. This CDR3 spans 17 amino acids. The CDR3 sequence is CASSQDPAGQLNYGYTF. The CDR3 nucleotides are TGCGCCAGCAGCCAAGATCCGGCGGGACAGCTAAACTATGGCTACACCTTC.

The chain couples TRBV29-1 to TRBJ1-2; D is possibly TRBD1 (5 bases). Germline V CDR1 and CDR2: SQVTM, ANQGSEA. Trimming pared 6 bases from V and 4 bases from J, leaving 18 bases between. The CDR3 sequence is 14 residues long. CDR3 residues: CSVCWVGPRYGYTF. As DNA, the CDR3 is TGCAGCGTATGTTGGGTGGGGCCGCGCTATGGCTACACCTTC.

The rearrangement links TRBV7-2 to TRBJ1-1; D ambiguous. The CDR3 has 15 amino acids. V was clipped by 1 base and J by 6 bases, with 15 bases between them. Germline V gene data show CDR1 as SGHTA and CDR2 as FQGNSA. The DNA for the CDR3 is TGTGCCAGCAGCTTAGTTTATCGGGGAGACGCTGAAGCTTTCTTT. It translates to CASSLVYRGDAEAFF.

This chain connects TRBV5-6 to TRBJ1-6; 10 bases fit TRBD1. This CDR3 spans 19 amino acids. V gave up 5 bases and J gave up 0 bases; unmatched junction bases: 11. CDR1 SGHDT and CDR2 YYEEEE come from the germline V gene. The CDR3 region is CASRKTGGAGSSYNSPLHF. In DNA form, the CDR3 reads TGTGCCAGCAGAAAGACAGGGGGCGCGGGGAGCTCCTATAATTCACCCCTCCACTTT. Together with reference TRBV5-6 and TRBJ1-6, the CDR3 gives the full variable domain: DAGVTQSPTHLIKTRGQQVTLRCSPKSGHDTVSWYQQALGQGPQFIFQYYEEEERQRGNFPDRFSGHQFPNYSSELNVNALLLGDSALYLCASRKTGGAGSSYNSPLHFGNGTRLTVT.

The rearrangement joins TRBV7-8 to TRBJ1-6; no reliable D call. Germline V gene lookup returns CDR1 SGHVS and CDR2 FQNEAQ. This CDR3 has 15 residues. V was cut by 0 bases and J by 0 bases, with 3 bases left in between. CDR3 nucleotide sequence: TGTGCCAGCAGCTTAGCGGACTCCTATAATTCACCCCTCCACTTT. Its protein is CASSLADSYNSPLHF.

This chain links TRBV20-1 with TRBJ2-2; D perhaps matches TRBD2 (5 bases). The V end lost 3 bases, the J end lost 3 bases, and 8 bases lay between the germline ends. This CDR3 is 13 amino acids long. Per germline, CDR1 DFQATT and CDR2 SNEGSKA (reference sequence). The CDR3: CSASRRDTGELFF. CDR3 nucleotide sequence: TGCAGTGCTAGTAGGCGGGACACCGGGGAGCTGTTTTTT.

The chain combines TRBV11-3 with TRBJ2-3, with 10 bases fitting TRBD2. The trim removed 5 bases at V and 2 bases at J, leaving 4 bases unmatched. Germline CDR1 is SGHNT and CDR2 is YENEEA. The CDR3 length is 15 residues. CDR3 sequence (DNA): TGTGCCAGCAGCAGAGGACTAGCGGCCACAGATACGCAGTATTTT. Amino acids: CASSRGLAATDTQYF.

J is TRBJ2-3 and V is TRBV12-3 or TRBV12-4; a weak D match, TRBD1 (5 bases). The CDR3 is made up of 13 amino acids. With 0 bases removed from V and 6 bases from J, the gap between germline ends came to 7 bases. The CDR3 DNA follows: TGTGCCAGCAGTTTAGCTGCAGGGGATACGCAGTATTTT. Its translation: CASSLAAGDTQYF.

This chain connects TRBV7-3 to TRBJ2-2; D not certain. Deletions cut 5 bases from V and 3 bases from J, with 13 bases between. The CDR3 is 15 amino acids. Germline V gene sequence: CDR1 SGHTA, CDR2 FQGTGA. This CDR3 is CASSPRRLDTGELFF. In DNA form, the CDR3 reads TGTGCCAGCAGCCCCCGTAGGTTAGACACCGGGGAGCTGTTTTTT.

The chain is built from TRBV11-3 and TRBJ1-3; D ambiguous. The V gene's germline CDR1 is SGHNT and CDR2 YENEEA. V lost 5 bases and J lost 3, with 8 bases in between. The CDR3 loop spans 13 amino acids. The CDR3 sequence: CASSPPRGNTIYF. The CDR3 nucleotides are TGTGCCAGCAGCCCTCCCCGTGGAAACACCATATATTTT.

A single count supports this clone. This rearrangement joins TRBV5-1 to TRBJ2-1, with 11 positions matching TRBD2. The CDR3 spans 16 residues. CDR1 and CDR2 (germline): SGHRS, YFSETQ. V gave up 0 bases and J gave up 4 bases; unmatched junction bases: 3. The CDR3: CASSLALAGGYNEQFF. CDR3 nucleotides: TGCGCCAGCAGCTTGGCGTTAGCGGGGGGGTACAATGAGCAGTTCTTC.

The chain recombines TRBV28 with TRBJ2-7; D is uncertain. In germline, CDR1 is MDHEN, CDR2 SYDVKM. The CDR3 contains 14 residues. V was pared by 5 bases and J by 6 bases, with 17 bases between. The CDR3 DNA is TGTGCCAGCAGTAGCGAGCTCCCCATTCTCGAGCAGTACGTC. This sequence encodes CASSSELPILEQYV.

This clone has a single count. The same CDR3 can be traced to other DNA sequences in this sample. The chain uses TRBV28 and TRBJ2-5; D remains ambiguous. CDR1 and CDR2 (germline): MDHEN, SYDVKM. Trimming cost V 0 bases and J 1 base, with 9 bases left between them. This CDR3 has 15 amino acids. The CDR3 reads CASSLWQGFQETQYF. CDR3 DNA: TGTGCCAGCAGTTTATGGCAAGGGTTCCAAGAGACCCAGTACTTC.

As DNA, the CDR3 is TGTGCCAGCAGCTTAATTCCCAACACTGAAGCTTTCTTT. Its protein product is CASSLIPNTEAFF. The chain links TRBV7-6 to TRBJ1-1; D not certain. V lost 2 bases and J lost 2, with 6 bases in between. The germline CDR1 and CDR2 sequences are SGHVS and FNYEAQ. CDR3 length equals 13 residues. Full variable domain (outside the CDR3, taken from reference TRBV7-6 and TRBJ1-1): GAGVSQSPRYKVTKRGQDVALRCDPISGHVSLYWYRQALGQGPEFLTYFNYEAQQDKSGLPNDRFSAERPEGSISTLTIQRTEQRDSAMYRCASSLIPNTEAFFGQGTRLTVV.

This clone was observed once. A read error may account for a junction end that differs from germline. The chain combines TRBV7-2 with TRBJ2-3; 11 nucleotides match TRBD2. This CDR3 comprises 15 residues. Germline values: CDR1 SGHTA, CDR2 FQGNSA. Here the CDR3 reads CASSIAGGPGNTQYF. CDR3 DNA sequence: TGTGCCAGCAGCATAGCGGGGGGGCCGGGAAATACGCAGTATTTT.

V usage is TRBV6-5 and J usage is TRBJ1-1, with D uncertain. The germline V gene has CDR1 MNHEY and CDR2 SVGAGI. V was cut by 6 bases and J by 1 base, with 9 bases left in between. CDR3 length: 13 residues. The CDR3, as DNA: TGTGCCAGCAGGTCGTGGGGGAACACTGAAGCTTTCTTT. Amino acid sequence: CASRSWGNTEAFF.

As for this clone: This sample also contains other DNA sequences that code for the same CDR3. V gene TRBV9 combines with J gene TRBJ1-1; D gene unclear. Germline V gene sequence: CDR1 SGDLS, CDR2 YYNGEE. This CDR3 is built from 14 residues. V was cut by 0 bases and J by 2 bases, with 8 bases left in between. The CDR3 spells CASSVGGRNTEAFF. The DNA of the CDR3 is TGTGCCAGCAGCGTAGGCGGGCGCAACACTGAAGCTTTCTTT.

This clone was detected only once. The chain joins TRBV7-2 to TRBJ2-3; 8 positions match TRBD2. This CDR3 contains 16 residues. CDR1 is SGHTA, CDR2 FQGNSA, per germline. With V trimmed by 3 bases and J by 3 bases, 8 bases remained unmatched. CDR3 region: CASSLSSGGRTDTQYF. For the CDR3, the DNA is TGTGCCAGCAGCTTGTCCAGCGGGGGTAGAACAGATACGCAGTATTTT.

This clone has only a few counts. The CDR3 nucleotides are TGTGCCAGCATCCAACCCTACGAGCAGTACGTC. Encoded protein: CASIQPYEQYV. The chain recombines TRBV6-9 with TRBJ2-7; D is unclear. The CDR3 is 11 amino acids. V lost 7 bases and J 2 bases, leaving 6 bases between the germline ends. Germline V lookup: CDR1 MNHGY, CDR2 SVAAGI.

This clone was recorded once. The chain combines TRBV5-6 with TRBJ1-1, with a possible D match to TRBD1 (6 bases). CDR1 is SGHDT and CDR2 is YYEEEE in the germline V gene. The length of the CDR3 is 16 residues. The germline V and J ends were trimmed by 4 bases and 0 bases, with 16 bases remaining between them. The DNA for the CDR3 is TGTGCCAGCAGCCCGGGGACATGGAGGCTGAACACTGAAGCTTTCTTT. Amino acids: CASSPGTWRLNTEAFF. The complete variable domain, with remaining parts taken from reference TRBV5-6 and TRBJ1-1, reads DAGVTQSPTHLIKTRGQQVTLRCSPKSGHDTVSWYQQALGQGPQFIFQYYEEEERQRGNFPDRFSGHQFPNYSSELNVNALLLGDSALYLCASSPGTWRLNTEAFFGQGTRLTVV.

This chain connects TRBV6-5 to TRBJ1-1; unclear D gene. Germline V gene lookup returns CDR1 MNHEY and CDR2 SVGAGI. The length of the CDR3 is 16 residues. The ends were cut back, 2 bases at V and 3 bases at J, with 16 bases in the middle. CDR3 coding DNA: TGTGCCAGCAGTTACGCCTCTACTCCTTGGGACACTGAAGCTTTCTTT. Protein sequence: CASSYASTPWDTEAFF.

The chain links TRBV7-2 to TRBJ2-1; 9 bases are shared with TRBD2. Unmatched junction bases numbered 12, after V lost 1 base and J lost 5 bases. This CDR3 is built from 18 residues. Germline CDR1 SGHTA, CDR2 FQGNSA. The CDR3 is CASSLVGGSGSWDNEQFF. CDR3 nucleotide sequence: TGTGCCAGCAGCTTAGTAGGGGGTAGCGGGAGTTGGGACAATGAGCAGTTCTTC. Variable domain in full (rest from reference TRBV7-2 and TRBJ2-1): GAGVSQSPSNKVTEKGKDVELRCDPISGHTALYWYRQSLGQGLEFLIYFQGNSAPDKSGLPSDRFSAERTGGSVSTLTIQRTQQEDSAVYLCASSLVGGSGSWDNEQFFGPGTRLTVL.

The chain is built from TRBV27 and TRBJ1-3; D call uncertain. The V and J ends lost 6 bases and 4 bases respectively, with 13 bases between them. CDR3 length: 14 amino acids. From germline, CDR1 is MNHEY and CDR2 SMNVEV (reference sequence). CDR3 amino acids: CASRPTVRGNTIYF. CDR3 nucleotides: TGTGCCAGCAGACCTACAGTGAGAGGAAACACCATATATTTT.